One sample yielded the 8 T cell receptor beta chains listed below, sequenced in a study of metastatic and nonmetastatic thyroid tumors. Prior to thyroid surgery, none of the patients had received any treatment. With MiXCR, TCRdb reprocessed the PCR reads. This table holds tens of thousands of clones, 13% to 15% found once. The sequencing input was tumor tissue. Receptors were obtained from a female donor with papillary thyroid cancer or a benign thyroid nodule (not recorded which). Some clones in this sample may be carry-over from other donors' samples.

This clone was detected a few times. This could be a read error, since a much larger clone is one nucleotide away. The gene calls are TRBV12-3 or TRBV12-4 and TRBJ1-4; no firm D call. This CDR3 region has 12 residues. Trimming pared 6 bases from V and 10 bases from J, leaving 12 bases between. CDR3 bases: TGTGCCAGCAGATCTCCCGGAGTAAAACTGTTTTTT. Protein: CASRSPGVKLFF.

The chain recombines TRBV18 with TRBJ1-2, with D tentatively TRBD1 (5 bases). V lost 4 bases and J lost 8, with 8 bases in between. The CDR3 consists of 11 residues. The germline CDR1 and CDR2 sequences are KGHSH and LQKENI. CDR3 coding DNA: TGTGCCAGCTCACGGGGCCTGGGCTACACCTTC. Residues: CASSRGLGYTF.

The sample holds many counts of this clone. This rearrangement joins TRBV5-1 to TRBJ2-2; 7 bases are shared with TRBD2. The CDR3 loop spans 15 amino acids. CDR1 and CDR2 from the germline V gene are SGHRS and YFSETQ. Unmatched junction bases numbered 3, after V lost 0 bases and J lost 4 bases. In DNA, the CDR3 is TGCGCCAGCAGCTTGGCCGGCGGGGGCACCGGGGAGCTGTTTTTT. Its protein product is CASSLAGGGTGELFF.

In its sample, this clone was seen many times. The DNA for the CDR3 is TGTGCCAGCAGCCAAGACTTGGAGCAGTTCTTC. As protein: CASSQDLEQFF. V usage is TRBV4-2 and J usage is TRBJ2-1; D is ambiguous. Germline lookup yields CDR1 LGHNA and CDR2 YNFKEQ. Trimming pared 0 bases from V and 10 bases from J, leaving 4 bases between. The CDR3 contains 11 residues.

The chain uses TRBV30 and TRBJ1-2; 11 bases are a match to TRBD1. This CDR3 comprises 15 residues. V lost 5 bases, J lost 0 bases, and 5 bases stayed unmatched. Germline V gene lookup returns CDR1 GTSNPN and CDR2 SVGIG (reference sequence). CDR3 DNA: TGTGCCTGGGGCGGACAGGGGGCATCTAACTATGGCTACACCTTC. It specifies CAWGGQGASNYGYTF.

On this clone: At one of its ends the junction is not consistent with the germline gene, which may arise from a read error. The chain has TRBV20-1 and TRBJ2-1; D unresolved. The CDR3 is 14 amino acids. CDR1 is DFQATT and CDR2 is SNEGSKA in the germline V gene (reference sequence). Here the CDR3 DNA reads TGCGGTGCTCGCGTGTTCAGCTCCTACAATGAGCATTTCTTC. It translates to CGARVFSSYNEHFF.

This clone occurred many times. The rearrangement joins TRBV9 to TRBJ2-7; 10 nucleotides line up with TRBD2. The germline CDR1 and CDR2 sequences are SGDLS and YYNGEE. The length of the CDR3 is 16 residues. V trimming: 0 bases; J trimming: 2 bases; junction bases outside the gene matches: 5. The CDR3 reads CASSVGTSGVPYEQYF. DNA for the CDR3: TGTGCCAGCAGCGTAGGAACTAGCGGGGTTCCCTACGAGCAGTACTTC.

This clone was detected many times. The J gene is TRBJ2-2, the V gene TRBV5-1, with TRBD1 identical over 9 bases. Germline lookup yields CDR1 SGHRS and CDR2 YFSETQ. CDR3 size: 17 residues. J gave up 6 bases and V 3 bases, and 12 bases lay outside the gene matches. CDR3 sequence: CASSSDRGISLPGELFF. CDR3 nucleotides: TGCGCCAGCAGCTCGGACAGGGGAATTTCTCTTCCCGGGGAGCTGTTTTTT.